This T cell receptor beta chain was identified during a study of cytomegalovirus exposure and HLA in healthy donors. Regarding the study as a whole: CMV antigen specificity of three CMV-associated chains was confirmed in vitro. Diagnosis of cytomegalovirus status made by the classifier reportedly showed high specificity and sensitivity.

With regard to this clone: Its matching antigen is unknown.

Profiling relied on immunoSEQ multiplex PCR, and the TCRdb table lists in-frame clones only, not all of them. The sample carries roughly 250,000 clones, approximately 83% recorded once. Germline trimming cut 5 bases from V and 4 bases from J; bases unmatched to any gene: 7. The CDR3 runs 16 residues. In germline, CDR1 is PRHDT, CDR2 FYEKMQ (reference sequence). V is TRBV13 and J is TRBJ2-1; TRBD2 agrees at 11 bases. The TCR was taken from a woman aged 25 to 39 in good health and CMV-seropositive. Material for sequencing was PBMCs. The CDR3: CASSPWTSGSYNEQFF. CDR3 in DNA: TGTGCCAGCAGCCCCTGGACTAGCGGGTCTTACAATGAGCAGTTCTTC.